The 12 T cell receptor beta chains in this list originate from one sample, sequenced in a study of cytomegalovirus exposure and HLA in healthy donors. This table comes from immunoSEQ multiplex PCR, and its TCRdb copy is limited to in-frame clones, with some not included. This sample yields fewer than 150,000 clones, of which approximately 80% are seen a single time; around 27% belongs to the top ten. Sequencing input: PBMCs. These receptor sequences come from a man aged 30 to 45 in good health and CMV-seropositive.

This clone has a count of ten or more. The rearrangement joins TRBV4-3 to TRBJ1-6; TRBD1 matches at 8 bases. The CDR3 runs 15 residues. The V gene's germline CDR1 is LGHNA and CDR2 YSLEER. The J segment lost 8 bases and the V segment lost 3 bases, leaving 6 bases of the junction unmatched. In nucleotides, the CDR3 is TGCGCCAGCAGCCAGGATGGACAGGGTTATTCACCCCTCCACTTT. It is translated as CASSQDGQGYSPLHF.

This chain joins TRBV19 and TRBJ2-2; 8 bases map to TRBD2. Germline trimming cut 3 bases from V and 0 bases from J; bases unmatched to any gene: 3. Germline lookup yields CDR1 LNHDA and CDR2 SQIVND (reference sequence). The CDR3 length is 16 residues. In nucleotides, the CDR3 is TGTGCCAGTAGTATCCCTAGCGGGTCGAACACCGGGGAGCTGTTTTTT. Its protein product is CASSIPSGSNTGELFF. The entire variable domain, with the rest obtained from reference TRBV19 and TRBJ2-2, is as follows: DGGITQSPKYLFRKEGQNVTLSCEQNLNHDAMYWYRQDPGQGLRLIYYSQIVNDFQKGDIAEGYSVSREKKESFPLTVTSAQKNPTAFYLCASSIPSGSNTGELFFGEGSRLTVL.

This clone was seen once. The gene calls are TRBV5-4 and TRBJ2-7; 8 nucleotides match TRBD1. This CDR3 has 15 amino acids. After removal of 1 base from V and 2 bases from J, the junction contained 5 bases not matched to a gene. Germline-derived CDR1 and CDR2 are SGHNT and YYREEE (reference sequence). CDR3 sequence (DNA): TGTGCCAGCAGCTTGCGACAGGGGCAGGCCTACGAGCAGTACTTC. Amino acids: CASSLRQGQAYEQYF.

V gene TRBV9 combines with J gene TRBJ1-1, with a tentative D call TRBD1 (5 bases). This CDR3 spans 13 amino acids. With 5 bases removed from V and 6 bases from J, the gap between germline ends came to 14 bases. CDR1 and CDR2 (germline): SGDLS, YYNGEE. This CDR3 reads CASSRTFSSEAFF. As DNA, the CDR3 is TGTGCCAGCAGTCGGACATTCTCTTCTGAAGCTTTCTTT.

CDR3 in DNA: TGTGCCAGCAGCCCACTAGAAAATGAGCAGTTCTTC. Translation gives CASSPLENEQFF. This chain joins TRBV5-6 and TRBJ2-1; possible D gene TRBD2, 5 bases. There are 12 residues in the CDR3. V was pared by 4 bases and J by 7 bases, with 9 bases between. From germline, CDR1 is SGHDT and CDR2 YYEEEE. Full variable domain (outside the CDR3, taken from reference TRBV5-6 and TRBJ2-1): DAGVTQSPTHLIKTRGQQVTLRCSPKSGHDTVSWYQQALGQGPQFIFQYYEEEERQRGNFPDRFSGHQFPNYSSELNVNALLLGDSALYLCASSPLENEQFFGPGTRLTVL.

The rearrangement joins TRBV6-5 to TRBJ1-1, with D maybe TRBD1 (6 bases). V was shortened by 6 bases and J by 4 bases, with 12 bases between the two germline ends. Germline-derived CDR1 and CDR2 are MNHEY and SVGAGI. The CDR3 is 13 residues long. The CDR3 DNA reads as TGTGCCAGCAGGGATGAGGGGGTCACTGAAGCTTTCTTT. Its protein product is CASRDEGVTEAFF.

A remark on this clone: A much more abundant neighbour one base away suggests this may be a read error. This chain links TRBV7-2 with TRBJ2-3, with TRBD2 matching over 9 bases. This CDR3 comprises 15 residues. Germline V CDR1 and CDR2: SGHTA, FQGNSA. With V trimmed by 1 base and J by 2 bases, 1 base remained unmatched. CDR3 in amino acids: CASSLVAGDTDTQYF. The CDR3 DNA is TGTGCCAGCAGCTTAGTAGCGGGGGACACAGATACGCAGTATTTT.

The chain joins TRBV6-6 to TRBJ2-7; tentative D call: TRBD2 (6 bases). This CDR3 region has 13 residues. Germline values: CDR1 MNHNY, CDR2 SVGAGI (reference sequence). Between the trimmed V and J ends, which lost 8 bases and 6 bases, there was a span of 17 bases. CDR3 nucleotide sequence: TGTGCCAGCGGGGACTTTAAAGCTGTCGAGCAGTACTTC. Its protein product is CASGDFKAVEQYF.

This chain uses TRBV30 with TRBJ2-5; 12 bases match TRBD2. The CDR3 extends over 20 amino acids. Losses at the gene ends were 3 bases for V and 5 bases for J; bases not matched to a gene: 22. Looked up from germline, CDR1 is GTSNPN and CDR2 is SVGIG (reference sequence). The CDR3 DNA sequence: TGTGCCTGGAGCGTCAGGTGGTCCCTCTCTAGCGGGAGGGTTCAGGAGACCCAGTACTTC. Encoded protein: CAWSVRWSLSSGRVQETQYF.

The rearrangement links TRBV9 to TRBJ2-7; 7 positions match TRBD1. This CDR3 spans 14 amino acids. V trimming: 1 base; J trimming: 5 bases; junction bases outside the gene matches: 6. Germline V gene sequence: CDR1 SGDLS, CDR2 YYNGEE. CDR3 sequence (DNA): TGTGCCAGCAGCGTAAAGGGGGCGCCGGACGAGCAGTACTTC. As protein: CASSVKGAPDEQYF.

The chain links TRBV2 to TRBJ2-7, with unresolved D. The CDR3 spans 13 residues. The V and J ends lost 5 bases and 2 bases respectively, with 10 bases between them. CDR1 and CDR2 (germline): SNHLY, FYNNEI. The CDR3 loop is CASSRSYTYEQYF. The CDR3 bases are TGTGCCAGCAGTCGGTCGTATACCTACGAGCAGTACTTC.

The rearrangement uses TRBV6-5 and TRBJ2-7; D gene ambiguous. With 6 bases removed from V and 6 bases from J, the gap between germline ends came to 9 bases. CDR1 MNHEY and CDR2 SVGAGI come from the germline V gene. CDR3 length equals 11 residues. CDR3 protein: CASRERGEQYF. In DNA form, the CDR3 reads TGTGCCAGCAGGGAACGCGGCGAGCAGTACTTC.